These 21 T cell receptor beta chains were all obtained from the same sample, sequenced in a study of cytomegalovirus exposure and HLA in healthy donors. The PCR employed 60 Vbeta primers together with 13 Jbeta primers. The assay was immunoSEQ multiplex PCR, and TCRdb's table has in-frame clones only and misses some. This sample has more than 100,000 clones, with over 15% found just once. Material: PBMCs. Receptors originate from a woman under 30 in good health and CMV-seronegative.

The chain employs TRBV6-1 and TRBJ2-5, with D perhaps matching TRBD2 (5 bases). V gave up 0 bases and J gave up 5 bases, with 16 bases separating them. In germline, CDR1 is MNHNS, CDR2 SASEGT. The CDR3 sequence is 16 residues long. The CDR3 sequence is CASSEAVGERGETQYF. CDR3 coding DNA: TGTGCCAGCAGTGAAGCGGTCGGGGAGCGTGGTGAGACCCAGTACTTC.

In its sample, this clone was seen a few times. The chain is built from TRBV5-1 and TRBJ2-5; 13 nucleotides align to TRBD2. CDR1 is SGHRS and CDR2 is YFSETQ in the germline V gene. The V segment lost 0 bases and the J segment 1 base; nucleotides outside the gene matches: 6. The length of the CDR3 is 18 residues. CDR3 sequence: CASSLVLAGGPPQETQYF. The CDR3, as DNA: TGCGCCAGCAGCTTGGTACTAGCGGGAGGGCCACCCCAAGAGACCCAGTACTTC. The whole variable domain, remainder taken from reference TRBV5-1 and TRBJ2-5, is KAGVTQTPRYLIKTRGQQVTLSCSPISGHRSVSWYQQTPGQGLQFLFEYFSETQRNKGNFPGRFSGRQFSNSRSEMNVSTLELGDSALYLCASSLVLAGGPPQETQYFGPGTRLLVL.

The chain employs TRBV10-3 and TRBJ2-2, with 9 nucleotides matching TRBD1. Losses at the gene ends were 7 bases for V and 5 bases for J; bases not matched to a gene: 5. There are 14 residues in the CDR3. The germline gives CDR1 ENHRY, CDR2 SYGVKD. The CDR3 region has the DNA TGTGCCATCAAGGGACAGGGATCTACCGGGGAGCTGTTTTTT. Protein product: CAIKGQGSTGELFF.

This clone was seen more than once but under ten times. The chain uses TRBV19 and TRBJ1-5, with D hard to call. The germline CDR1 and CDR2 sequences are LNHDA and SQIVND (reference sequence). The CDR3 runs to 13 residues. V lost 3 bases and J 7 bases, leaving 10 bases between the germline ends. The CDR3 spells CASSIGVGQPQHF. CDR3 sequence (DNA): TGTGCCAGTAGTATCGGGGTAGGGCAGCCCCAGCATTTT.

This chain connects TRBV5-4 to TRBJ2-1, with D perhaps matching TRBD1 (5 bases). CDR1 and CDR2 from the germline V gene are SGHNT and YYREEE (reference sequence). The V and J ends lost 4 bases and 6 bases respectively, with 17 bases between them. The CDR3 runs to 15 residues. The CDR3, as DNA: TGTGCCAGCAGCCGACCAGGGTCCCAACCCAATGAGCAGTTCTTC. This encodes CASSRPGSQPNEQFF.

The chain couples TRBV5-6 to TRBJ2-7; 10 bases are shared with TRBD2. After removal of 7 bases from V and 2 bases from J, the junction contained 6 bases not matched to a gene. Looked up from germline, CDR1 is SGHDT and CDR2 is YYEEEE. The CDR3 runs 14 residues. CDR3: CASGSGGLTYEQYF. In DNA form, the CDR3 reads TGTGCCAGCGGTAGCGGGGGGCTCACCTACGAGCAGTACTTC.

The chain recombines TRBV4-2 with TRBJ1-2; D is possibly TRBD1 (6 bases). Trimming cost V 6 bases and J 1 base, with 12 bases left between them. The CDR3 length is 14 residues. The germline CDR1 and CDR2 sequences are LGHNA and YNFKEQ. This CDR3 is CASRGQGFNYGYTF. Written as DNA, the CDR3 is TGTGCCAGCAGGGGACAAGGTTTTAACTATGGCTACACCTTC.

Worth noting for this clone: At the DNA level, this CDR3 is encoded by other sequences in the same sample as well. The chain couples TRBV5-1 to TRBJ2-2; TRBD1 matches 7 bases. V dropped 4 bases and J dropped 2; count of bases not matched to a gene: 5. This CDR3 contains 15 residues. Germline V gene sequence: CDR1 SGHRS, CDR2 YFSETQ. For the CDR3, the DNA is TGCGCCAGCAGCCCCGGACAGGTAAACACCGGGGAGCTGTTTTTT. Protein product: CASSPGQVNTGELFF.

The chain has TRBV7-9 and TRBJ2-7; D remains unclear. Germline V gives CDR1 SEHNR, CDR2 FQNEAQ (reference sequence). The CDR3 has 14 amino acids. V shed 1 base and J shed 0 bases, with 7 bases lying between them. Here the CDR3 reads CASSLGEPSYEQYF. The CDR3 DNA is TGTGCCAGCAGCTTAGGTGAGCCCTCCTACGAGCAGTACTTC.

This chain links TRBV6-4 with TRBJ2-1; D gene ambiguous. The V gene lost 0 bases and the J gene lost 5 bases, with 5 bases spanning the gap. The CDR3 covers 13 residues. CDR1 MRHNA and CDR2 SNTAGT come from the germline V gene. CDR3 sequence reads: CASSDSSHNEQFF. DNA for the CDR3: TGTGCCAGCAGTGACTCTAGCCACAATGAGCAGTTCTTC.

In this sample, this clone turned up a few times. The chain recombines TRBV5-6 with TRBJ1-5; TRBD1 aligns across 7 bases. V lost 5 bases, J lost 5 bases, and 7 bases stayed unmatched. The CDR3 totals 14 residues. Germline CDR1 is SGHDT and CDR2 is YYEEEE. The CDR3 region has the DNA TGTGCCAGCAGTCCGGGACAGAACTATCAGCCCCAGCATTTT. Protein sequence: CASSPGQNYQPQHF.

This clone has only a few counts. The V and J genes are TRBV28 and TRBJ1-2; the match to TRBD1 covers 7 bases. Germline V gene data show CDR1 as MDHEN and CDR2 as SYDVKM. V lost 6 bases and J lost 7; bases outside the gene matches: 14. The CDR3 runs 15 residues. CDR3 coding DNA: TGTGCCAGCAGCTCGGGACAGTCTACTTTTGGTGGCTACACCTTC. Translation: CASSSGQSTFGGYTF.

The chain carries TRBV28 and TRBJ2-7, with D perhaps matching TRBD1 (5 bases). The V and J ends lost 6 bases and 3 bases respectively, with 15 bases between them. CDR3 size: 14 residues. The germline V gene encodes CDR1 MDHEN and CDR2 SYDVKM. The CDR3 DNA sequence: TGTGCCAGCAGCCCGTCGGACATCAGCTACGAGCAGTACTTC. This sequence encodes CASSPSDISYEQYF.

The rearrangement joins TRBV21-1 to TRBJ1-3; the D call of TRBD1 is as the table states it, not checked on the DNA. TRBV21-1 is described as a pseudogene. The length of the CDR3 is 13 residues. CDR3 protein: CASSKVQPHTIYF. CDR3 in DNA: TGTGCCAGCAGCAAAGTACAGCCTCACACCATATATTTT.

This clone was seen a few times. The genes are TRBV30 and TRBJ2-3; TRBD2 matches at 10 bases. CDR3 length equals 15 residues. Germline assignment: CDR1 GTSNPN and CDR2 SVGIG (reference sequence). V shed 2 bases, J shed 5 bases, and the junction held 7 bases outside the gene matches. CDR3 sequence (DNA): TGTGCCTGGAGTTCGGGGACTAGCGATATAGATACGCAGTATTTT. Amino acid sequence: CAWSSGTSDIDTQYF.

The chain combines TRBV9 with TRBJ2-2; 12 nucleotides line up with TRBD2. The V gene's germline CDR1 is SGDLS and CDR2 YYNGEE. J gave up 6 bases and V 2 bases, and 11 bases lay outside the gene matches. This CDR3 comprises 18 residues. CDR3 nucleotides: TGTGCCAGCAGCGTTTCCTCACCTAGCGGGGGGGGCTCCGGGGAGCTGTTTTTT. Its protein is CASSVSSPSGGGSGELFF.

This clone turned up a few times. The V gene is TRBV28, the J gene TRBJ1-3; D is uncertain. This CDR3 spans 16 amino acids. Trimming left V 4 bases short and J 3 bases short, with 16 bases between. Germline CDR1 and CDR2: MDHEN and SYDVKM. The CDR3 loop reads CASSSPRRLFGNTIYF. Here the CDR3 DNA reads TGTGCCAGCAGTTCCCCCAGGAGGCTATTTGGAAACACCATATATTTT.

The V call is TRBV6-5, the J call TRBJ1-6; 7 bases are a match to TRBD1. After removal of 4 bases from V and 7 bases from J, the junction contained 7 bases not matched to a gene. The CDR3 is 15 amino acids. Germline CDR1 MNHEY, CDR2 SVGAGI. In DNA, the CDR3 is TGTGCCAGCAGTTCGGGACAGATCGGGAATTCACCCCTCCACTTT. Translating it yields CASSSGQIGNSPLHF.

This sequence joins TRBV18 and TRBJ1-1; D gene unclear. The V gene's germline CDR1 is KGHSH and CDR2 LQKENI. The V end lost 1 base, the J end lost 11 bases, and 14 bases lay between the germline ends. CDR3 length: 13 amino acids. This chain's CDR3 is CASSPHVGVEAFF. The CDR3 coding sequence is TGTGCCAGCTCACCACATGTCGGGGTGGAGGCTTTCTTT.

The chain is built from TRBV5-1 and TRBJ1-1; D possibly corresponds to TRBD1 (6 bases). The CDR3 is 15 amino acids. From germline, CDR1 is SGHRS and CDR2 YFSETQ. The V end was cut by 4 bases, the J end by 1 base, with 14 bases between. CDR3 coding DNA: TGCGCCAGCAGCCCACGGACAGATAGGAACACTGAAGCTTTCTTT. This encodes CASSPRTDRNTEAFF. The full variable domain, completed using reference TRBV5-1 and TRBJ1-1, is KAGVTQTPRYLIKTRGQQVTLSCSPISGHRSVSWYQQTPGQGLQFLFEYFSETQRNKGNFPGRFSGRQFSNSRSEMNVSTLELGDSALYLCASSPRTDRNTEAFFGQGTRLTVV.

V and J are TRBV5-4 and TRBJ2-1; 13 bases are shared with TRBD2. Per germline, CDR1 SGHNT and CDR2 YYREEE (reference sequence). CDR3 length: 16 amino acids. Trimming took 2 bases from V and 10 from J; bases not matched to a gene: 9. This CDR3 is CASSFPGLAGIEEQFF. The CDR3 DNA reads TGTGCCAGCAGCTTCCCGGGACTAGCGGGGATAGAGGAGCAGTTCTTC.